The entry below gives a single TCR beta chain sequence along with its context. Source study methods: Amplifying reference gene primers gave estimates of nucleated cell counts. Here immunoSEQ multiplex PCR was the method, and the copy in TCRdb shows in-frame clones only, minus some. V and J calls and clone size follow that table, whereas D and trimming were derived from the DNA. The profile shows 150,000 to 200,000 clones, over 75% of them singletons. This record comes from a study of blood T cell repertoires in COVID-19. Study-wide background: Spain, Italy and the United States supplied samples that represented acute and convalescent COVID-19. PBMCs, B-cell-depleted T cells, or T cells were the source of the cDNA or gDNA that made up the material.

The CDR3 runs 14 residues. Germline lookup yields CDR1 SGHRS and CDR2 YFSETQ. V was pared by 0 bases and J by 2 bases, with 6 bases between. Sequenced material: peripheral blood. The chain carries TRBV5-1 and TRBJ1-5; D gene uncertain. This clonotype was obtained from a man aged 60 to 69 with active or convalescent COVID-19. The CDR3: CASSLDQGNQPQHF. CDR3 sequence (DNA): TGCGCCAGCAGCTTGGATCAGGGCAATCAGCCCCAGCATTTT.